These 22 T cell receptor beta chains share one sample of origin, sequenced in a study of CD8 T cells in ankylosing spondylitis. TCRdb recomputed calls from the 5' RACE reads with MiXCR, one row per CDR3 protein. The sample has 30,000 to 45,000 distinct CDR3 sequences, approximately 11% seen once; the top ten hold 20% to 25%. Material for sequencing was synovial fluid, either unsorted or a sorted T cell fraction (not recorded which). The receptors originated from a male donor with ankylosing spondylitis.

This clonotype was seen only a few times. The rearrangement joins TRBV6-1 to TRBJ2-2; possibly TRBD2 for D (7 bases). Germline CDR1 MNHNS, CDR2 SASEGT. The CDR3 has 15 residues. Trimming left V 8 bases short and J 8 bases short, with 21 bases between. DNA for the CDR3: TGTGCCAGCTTGGGGTTGGGGGGGGCCCCGGGGGAGCTGTTTTTT. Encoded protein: CASLGLGGAPGELFF.

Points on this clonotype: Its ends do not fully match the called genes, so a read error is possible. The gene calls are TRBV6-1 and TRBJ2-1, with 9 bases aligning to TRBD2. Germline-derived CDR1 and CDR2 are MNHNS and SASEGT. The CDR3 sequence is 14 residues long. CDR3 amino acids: CASNELAGANEQSF. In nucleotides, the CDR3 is TGTGCCAGCAACGAACTAGCGGGCGCCAATGAGCAGTCCTTC.

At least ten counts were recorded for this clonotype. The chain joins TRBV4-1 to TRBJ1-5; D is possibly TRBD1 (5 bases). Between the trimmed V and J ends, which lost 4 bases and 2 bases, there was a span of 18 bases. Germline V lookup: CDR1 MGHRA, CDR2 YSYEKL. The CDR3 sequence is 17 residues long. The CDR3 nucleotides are TGCGCCAGCAGCCCCTCAAGCGGGGGGTATGGCAATCAGCCCCAGCATTTT. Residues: CASSPSSGGYGNQPQHF.

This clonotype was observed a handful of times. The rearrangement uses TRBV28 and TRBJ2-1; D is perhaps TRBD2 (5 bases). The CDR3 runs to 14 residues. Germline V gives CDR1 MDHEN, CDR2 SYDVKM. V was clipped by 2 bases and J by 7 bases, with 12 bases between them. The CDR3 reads CASSLRGSGNEQFF. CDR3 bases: TGTGCCAGCAGTTTACGAGGGAGTGGTAATGAGCAGTTCTTC.

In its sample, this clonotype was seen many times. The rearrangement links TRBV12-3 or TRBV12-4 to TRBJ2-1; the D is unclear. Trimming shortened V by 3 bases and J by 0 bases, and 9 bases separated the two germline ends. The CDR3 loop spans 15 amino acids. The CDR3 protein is CASSFTRSSYNEQFF. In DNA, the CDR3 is TGTGCCAGCAGTTTCACTCGAAGCTCCTACAATGAGCAGTTCTTC.

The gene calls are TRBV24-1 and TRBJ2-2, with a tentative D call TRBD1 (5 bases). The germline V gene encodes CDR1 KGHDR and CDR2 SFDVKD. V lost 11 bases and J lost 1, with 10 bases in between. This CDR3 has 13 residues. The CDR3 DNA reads TGTGCCATAGGGGCCCTGAACACCGGGGAGCTGTTTTTT. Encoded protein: CAIGALNTGELFF.

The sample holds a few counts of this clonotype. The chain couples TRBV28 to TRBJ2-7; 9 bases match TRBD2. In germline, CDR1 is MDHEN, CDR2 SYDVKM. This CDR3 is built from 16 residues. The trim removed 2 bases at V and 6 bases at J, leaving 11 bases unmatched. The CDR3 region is CASSLGRGSGRSEQYF. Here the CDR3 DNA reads TGTGCCAGCAGTTTAGGAAGGGGTAGCGGGAGAAGCGAGCAGTACTTC.

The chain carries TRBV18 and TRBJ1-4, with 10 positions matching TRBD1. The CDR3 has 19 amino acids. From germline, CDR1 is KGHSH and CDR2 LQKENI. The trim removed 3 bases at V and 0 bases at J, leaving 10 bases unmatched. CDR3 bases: TGTGCCAGCTCACCTCAAGGACAGGGGGTCTCTGCAACTAATGAAAAACTGTTTTTT. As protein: CASSPQGQGVSATNEKLFF.

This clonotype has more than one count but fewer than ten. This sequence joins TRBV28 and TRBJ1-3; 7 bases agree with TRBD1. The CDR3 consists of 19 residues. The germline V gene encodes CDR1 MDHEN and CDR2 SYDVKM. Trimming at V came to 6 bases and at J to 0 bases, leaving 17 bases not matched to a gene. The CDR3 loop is CASSSAAGGILLSGNTIYF. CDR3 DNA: TGTGCCAGCAGCTCAGCAGCAGGGGGAATTCTTCTCTCTGGAAACACCATATATTTT.

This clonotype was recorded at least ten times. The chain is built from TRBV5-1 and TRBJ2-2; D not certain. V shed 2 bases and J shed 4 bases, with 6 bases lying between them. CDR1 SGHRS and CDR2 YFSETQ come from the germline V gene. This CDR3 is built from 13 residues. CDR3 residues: CASSFGFTGELFF. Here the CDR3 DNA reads TGCGCCAGCAGCTTTGGGTTCACCGGGGAGCTGTTTTTT.

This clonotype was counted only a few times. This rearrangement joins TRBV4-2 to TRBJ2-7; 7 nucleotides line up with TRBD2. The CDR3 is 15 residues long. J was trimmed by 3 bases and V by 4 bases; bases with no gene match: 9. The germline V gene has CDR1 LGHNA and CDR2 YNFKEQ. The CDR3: CASSLAGTNSYEQYF. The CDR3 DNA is TGTGCCAGCAGCCTTGCCGGGACTAACAGCTACGAGCAGTACTTC.

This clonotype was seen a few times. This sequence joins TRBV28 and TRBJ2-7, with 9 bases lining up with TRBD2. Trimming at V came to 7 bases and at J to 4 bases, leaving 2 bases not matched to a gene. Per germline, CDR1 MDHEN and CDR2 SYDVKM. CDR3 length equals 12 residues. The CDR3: CASISGSYEQYF. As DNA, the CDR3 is TGTGCCAGCATTAGCGGGAGTTACGAGCAGTACTTC. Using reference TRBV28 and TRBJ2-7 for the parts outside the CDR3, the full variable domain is DVKVTQSSRYLVKRTGEKVFLECVQDMDHENMFWYRQDPGLGLRLIYFSYDVKMKEKGDIPEGYSVSREKKERFSLILESASTNQTSMYLCASISGSYEQYFGPGTRLTVT.

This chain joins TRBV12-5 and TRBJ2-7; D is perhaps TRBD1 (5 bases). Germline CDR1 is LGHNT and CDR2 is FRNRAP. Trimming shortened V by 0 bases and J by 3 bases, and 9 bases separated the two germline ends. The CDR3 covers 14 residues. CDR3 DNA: TGTGCTAGTGGTTTGGTAAACAGGCACTACGAGCAGTACTTC. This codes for CASGLVNRHYEQYF.

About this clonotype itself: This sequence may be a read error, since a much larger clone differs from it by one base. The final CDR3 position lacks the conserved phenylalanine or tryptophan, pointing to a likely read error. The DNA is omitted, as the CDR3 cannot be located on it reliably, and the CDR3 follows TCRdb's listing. The CDR3 loop is CATSRDRAGGLNELL. This rearrangement joins TRBV15 to TRBJ2-5. The V gene's germline CDR1 is LNHNV and CDR2 YYDKDF (reference sequence). The CDR3 has 15 residues if both end residues are counted.

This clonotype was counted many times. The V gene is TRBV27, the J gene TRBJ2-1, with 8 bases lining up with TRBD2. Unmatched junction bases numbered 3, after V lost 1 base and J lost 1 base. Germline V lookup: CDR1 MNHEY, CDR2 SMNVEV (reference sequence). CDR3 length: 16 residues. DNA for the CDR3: TGTGCCAGCAGTTTATGGGGCGGGAGGTCCTACAATGAGCAGTTCTTC. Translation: CASSLWGGRSYNEQFF.

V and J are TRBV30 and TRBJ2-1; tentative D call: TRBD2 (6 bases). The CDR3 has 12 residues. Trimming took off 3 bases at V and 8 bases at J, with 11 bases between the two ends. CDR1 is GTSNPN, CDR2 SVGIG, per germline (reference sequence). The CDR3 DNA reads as TGTGCCTGGAGACTAGCATTCGATGAGCAGTTCTTC. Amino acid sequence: CAWRLAFDEQFF.

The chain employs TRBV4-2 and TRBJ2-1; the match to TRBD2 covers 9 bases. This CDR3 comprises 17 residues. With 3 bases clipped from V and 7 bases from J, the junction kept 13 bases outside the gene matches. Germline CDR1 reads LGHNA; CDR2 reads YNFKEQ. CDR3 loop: CASSQGGGRADLNEQFF. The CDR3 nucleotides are TGTGCCAGCAGCCAGGGGGGCGGGAGGGCCGATTTAAATGAGCAGTTCTTC.

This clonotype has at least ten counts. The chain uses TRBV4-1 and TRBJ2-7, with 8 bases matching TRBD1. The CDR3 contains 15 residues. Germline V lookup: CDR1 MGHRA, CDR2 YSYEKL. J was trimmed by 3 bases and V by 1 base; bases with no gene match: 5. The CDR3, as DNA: TGCGCCAGCAGCCAAGGGACAGGGAATGTCTACGAGCAGTACTTC. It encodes CASSQGTGNVYEQYF.

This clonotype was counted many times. The CDR3 DNA reads as TGTGCCAGCAGTTATGAGGACAGGGGGGACACTGAAGCTTTCTTT. This encodes CASSYEDRGDTEAFF. The chain recombines TRBV6-5 with TRBJ1-1; 10 bases are shared with TRBD1. From germline, CDR1 is MNHEY and CDR2 SVGAGI. The CDR3 is 15 amino acids. The V segment lost 3 bases and the J segment 3 bases; nucleotides outside the gene matches: 4.

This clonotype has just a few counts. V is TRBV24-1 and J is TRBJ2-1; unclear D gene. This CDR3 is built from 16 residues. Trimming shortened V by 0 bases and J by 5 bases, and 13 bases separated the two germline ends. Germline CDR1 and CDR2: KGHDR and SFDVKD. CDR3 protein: CATSDLRTAYNNEQFF. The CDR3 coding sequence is TGTGCCACCAGTGATTTGCGTACAGCTTACAACAATGAGCAGTTCTTC.

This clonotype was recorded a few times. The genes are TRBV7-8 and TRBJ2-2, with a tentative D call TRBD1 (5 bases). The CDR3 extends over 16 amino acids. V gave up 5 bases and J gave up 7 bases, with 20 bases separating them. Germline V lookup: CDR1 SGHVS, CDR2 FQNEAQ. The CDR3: CASSPGLGSGIGELFF. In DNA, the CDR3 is TGTGCCAGCAGCCCAGGGCTCGGTTCAGGGATCGGGGAGCTGTTTTTT.

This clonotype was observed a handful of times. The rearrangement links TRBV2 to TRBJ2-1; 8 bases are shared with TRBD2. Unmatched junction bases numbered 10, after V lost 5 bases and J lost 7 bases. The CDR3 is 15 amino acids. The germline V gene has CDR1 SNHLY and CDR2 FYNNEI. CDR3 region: CASSSGTSIENEQFF. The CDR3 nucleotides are TGTGCCAGCAGTTCCGGGACTAGTATCGAGAATGAGCAGTTCTTC.